This TCR beta chain emerged from a study of blood T cell repertoires in COVID-19. The J segment lost 4 bases and the V segment lost 4 bases, leaving 6 bases of the junction unmatched. This CDR3 spans 15 amino acids. Germline V gene sequence: CDR1 SEHNR, CDR2 FQNEAQ (reference sequence). Donors in Cohort 3 who had recovered were those with two negative PCRs, healthcare professional clearance, or resolution of their symptoms. Method: immunoSEQ multiplex PCR; TCRdb's copy keeps in-frame clones and lacks some. The repertoire holds 200,000 to 300,000 clones, around 89% seen once, with more than 3.5% in the top ten.

V and J are TRBV7-9 and TRBJ2-1, with 8 bases identical to TRBD1. This TCR derives from a woman under 40 who had recovered from COVID-19. Sequencing was carried out using PBMCs or T cells enriched from blood (not recorded which). DNA of the CDR3: TGTGCCAGCAGCTCTCCGGGACAGGTGTACAATGAGCAGTTCTTC. Amino acids: CASSSPGQVYNEQFF.